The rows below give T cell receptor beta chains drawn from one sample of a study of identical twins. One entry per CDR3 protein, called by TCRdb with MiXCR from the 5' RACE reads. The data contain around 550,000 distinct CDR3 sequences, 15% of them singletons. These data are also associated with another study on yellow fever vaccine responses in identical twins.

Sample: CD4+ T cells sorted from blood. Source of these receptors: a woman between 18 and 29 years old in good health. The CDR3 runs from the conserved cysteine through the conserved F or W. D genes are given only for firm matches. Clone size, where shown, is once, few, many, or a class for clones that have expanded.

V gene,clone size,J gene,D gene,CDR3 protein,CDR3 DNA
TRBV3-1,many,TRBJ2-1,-,CASSQDMANNEQFF,TGTGCCAGCAGCCAAGATATGGCCAACAATGAGCAGTTCTTC
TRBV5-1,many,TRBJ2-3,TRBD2,CASSLEPSGGGTDTQYF,TGCGCCAGCAGCTTGGAGCCTAGCGGGGGGGGGACAGATACGCAGTATTTT
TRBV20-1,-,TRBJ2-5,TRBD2,CSAPNRGGGKETQYF,TGCAGTGCTCCCAATCGTGGGGGGGGGAAAGAGACCCAGTACTTC
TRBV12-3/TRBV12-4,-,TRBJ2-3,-,CASSFLRGADTDTQYF,TGTGCCAGCAGTTTTCTCCGGGGGGCGGATACAGATACGCAGTATTTT
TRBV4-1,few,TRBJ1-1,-,CASSQVPGVWTEAFF,TGCGCCAGCAGCCAAGTTCCGGGTGTATGGACTGAAGCTTTCTTT
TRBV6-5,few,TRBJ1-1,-,CASSYSGIMNTEAFF,TGTGCCAGCAGTTACTCGGGAATTATGAACACTGAAGCTTTCTTT
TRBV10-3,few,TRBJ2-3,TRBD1,CAIRDNPGQRRDTQYF,TGTGCCATCAGAGACAACCCGGGACAGAGAAGAGATACGCAGTATTTT
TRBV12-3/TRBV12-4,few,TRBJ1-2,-,CASSLAMDRPYGYTF,TGTGCCAGCAGTTTAGCTATGGACAGACCGTATGGCTACACCTTC
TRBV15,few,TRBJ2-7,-,CATSRAGPEGEQYF,TGTGCCACCAGCAGAGCGGGACCCGAGGGCGAGCAGTACTTC
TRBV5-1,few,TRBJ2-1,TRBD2,CASSPATSGRLYNEQFF,TGCGCCAGCAGCCCTGCGACTAGCGGGAGGTTGTACAATGAGCAGTTCTTC
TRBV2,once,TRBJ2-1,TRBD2,CASSELAGVGWNEQFF,TGTGCCAGCAGTGAACTGGCGGGAGTAGGTTGGAATGAGCAGTTCTTC
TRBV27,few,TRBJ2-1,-,CASSTWGREQFF,TGTGCCAGCAGTACCTGGGGGCGTGAGCAGTTCTTC
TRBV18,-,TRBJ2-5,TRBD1,CASSPETGEETQYF,TGTGCCAGCTCACCGGAAACAGGGGAAGAGACCCAGTACTTC
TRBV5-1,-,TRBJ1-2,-,CASSLVDGTYGYTF,TGCGCCAGCAGCTTGGTAGACGGAACCTATGGCTACACCTTC
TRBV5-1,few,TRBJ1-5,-,CASSRRTLNQPQHF,TGCGCCAGCAGCCGACGGACTCTCAATCAGCCCCAGCATTTT
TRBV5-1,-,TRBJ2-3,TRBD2,CASSRGEVADTQYF,TGCGCCAGCAGCCGGGGGGAAGTAGCAGATACGCAGTATTTT
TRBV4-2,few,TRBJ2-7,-,CASSQGLGLSYEQYF,TGTGCCAGCAGCCAAGGTCTGGGATTGTCCTACGAGCAGTACTTC
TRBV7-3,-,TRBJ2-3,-,CASRFDRNTDTQYF,TGTGCCAGCAGATTTGACAGAAACACAGATACGCAGTATTTT
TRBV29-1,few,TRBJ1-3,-,CSVASSSGNTIYF,TGCAGCGTTGCCTCGAGCTCTGGAAACACCATATATTTT
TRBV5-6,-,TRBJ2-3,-,CASSSGYTSTDTQYF,TGTGCCAGCAGCTCGGGGTATACTAGCACAGATACGCAGTATTTT
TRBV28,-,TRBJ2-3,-,CASSFTGFRSSRDTQYF,TGTGCCAGCAGTTTTACCGGGTTCCGGTCAAGTCGGGATACGCAGTATTTT
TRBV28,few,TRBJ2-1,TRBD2,CASSLTHPGLILYNEQFF,TGTGCCAGCAGTTTAACGCACCCGGGACTAATCCTCTACAATGAGCAGTTCTTC
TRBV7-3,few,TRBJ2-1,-,CASSLTFGDEQFF,TGTGCCAGCAGCTTAACGTTTGGGGATGAGCAGTTCTTC
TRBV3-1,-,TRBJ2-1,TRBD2,CASSQGGLAGRGNEQFF,TGTGCCAGCAGCCAAGGGGGACTAGCGGGGAGGGGCAATGAGCAGTTCTTC
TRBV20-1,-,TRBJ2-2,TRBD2,CSARVAGAGELFF,TGCAGTGCTAGAGTAGCGGGAGCTGGGGAGCTGTTTTTT
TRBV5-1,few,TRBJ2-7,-,CASSLGGQGGYEQYF,TGCGCCAGCAGCTTGGGGGGCCAGGGCGGCTACGAGCAGTACTTC
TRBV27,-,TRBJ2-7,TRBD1,CASGKNGQGSYEQYF,TGTGCCAGCGGAAAAAACGGACAGGGGTCCTACGAGCAGTACTTC
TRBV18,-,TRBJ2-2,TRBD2,CASSPPTSADTGELFF,TGTGCCAGCTCACCACCAACTAGCGCGGACACCGGGGAGCTGTTTTTT
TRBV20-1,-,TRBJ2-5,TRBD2,CSAPQRLAGKETQYF,TGCAGTGCTCCTCAAAGACTAGCGGGAAAAGAGACCCAGTACTTC
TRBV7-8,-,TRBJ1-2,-,CASSLSGLGYGYTF,TGTGCCAGCAGCTTATCGGGACTGGGCTATGGCTACACCTTC
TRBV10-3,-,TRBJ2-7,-,CAISDRGVTVPSSYEQYF,TGTGCCATCAGTGACAGGGGGGTTACTGTACCGAGCTCCTACGAGCAGTACTTC
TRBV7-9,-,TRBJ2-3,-,CASSLVQGPDTQYF,TGTGCCAGCAGCTTAGTTCAGGGCCCAGATACGCAGTATTTT
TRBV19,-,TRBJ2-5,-,CASSPGSLPQETQYF,TGTGCCAGCAGCCCTGGCAGTTTACCCCAAGAGACCCAGTACTTC
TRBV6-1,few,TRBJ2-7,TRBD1,CASSAGTGGPYEQYF,TGTGCCAGCAGCGCTGGGACAGGGGGCCCCTACGAGCAGTACTTC
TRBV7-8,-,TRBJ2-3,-,CASSLEGAQYF,TGTGCCAGCAGCTTAGAGGGCGCGCAGTATTTT
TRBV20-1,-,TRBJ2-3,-,CSADGRDTQYF,TGCAGTGCGGACGGCAGAGATACGCAGTATTTT
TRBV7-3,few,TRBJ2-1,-,CASSPGLVPNEQFF,TGTGCCAGCAGCCCCGGACTGGTCCCAAATGAGCAGTTCTTC
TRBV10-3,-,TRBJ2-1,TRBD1,CASLQGSGTFGQFF,TGTGCCAGTTTACAGGGGTCGGGGACATTTGGGCAGTTCTTC
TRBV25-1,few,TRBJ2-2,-,CASSVWRDTGELFF,TGTGCCAGCAGTGTCTGGAGGGACACCGGGGAGCTGTTTTTT
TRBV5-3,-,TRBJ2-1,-,CARSGEGGGNYNEQFF,TGTGCCAGAAGCGGGGAAGGAGGGGGGAACTACAATGAGCAGTTCTTC
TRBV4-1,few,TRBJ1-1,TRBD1,CASSRDRMFAEAFF,TGCGCCAGCAGCCGGGACAGGATGTTCGCTGAAGCTTTCTTT
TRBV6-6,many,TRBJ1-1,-,CASSYLGNTEAFF,TGTGCCAGCAGTTATCTTGGGAACACTGAAGCTTTCTTT